A single sample is the source of the 18 T cell receptor beta chains below, sequenced in a study of shared clonotypes between healthy human individuals. The method was immunoSEQ multiplex PCR; TCRdb's version includes in-frame clones alone and lacks a portion of them. In the table there are 2.3 million or so clones, 90% to 95% of which are singletons. Sequencing was carried out using naive CD4+ T cells from PBMCs. The subset here: CD45RA+ positively selected. Receptor source: a man aged 18 to 30 in good health. Some clones in this sample may be carry-over from other donors' samples.

Notes on this clone: This specimen includes other DNA sequences encoding the same CDR3. This chain connects TRBV2 to TRBJ2-3; 10 bases line up with TRBD1. With V trimmed by 6 bases and J by 4 bases, 7 bases remained unmatched. This CDR3 comprises 15 residues. Looked up from germline, CDR1 is SNHLY and CDR2 is FYNNEI. The CDR3 region has the DNA TGTGCCAGCAGCCGCGACAGGGGGCCCCCAGATACGCAGTATTTT. This sequence encodes CASSRDRGPPDTQYF.

This clone was seen just once. This chain's CDR3 is CASSIAGTINTDTQYF. Here the CDR3 DNA reads TGTGCCAGTAGTATTGCCGGGACTATCAACACAGATACGCAGTATTTT. This sequence joins TRBV19 and TRBJ2-3; 7 bases are shared with TRBD2. J was trimmed by 2 bases and V by 3 bases; bases with no gene match: 8. The germline V gene encodes CDR1 LNHDA and CDR2 SQIVND (reference sequence). The CDR3 is 16 amino acids.

CDR3 protein: CAWGPPYQPQHF. DNA for the CDR3: TGTGCCTGGGGCCCTCCCTATCAGCCCCAGCATTTT. This chain joins TRBV30 and TRBJ1-5; D is unresolved. V dropped 5 bases and J dropped 5 bases, with 10 bases sitting between them. The CDR3 extends over 12 amino acids. Germline V gene data show CDR1 as GTSNPN and CDR2 as SVGIG (reference sequence).

The chain recombines TRBV10-3 with TRBJ2-7; D unclear. Trimming pared 2 bases from V and 3 bases from J, leaving 8 bases between. This CDR3 is built from 13 residues. CDR1 ENHRY and CDR2 SYGVKD come from the germline V gene. The CDR3 here is CAISEGRIYEQYF. In nucleotides, the CDR3 is TGTGCCATCAGTGAGGGCAGGATCTACGAGCAGTACTTC.

The rearrangement uses TRBV15 and TRBJ2-1, with D possibly matching TRBD2 (5 bases). Germline CDR1 LNHNV, CDR2 YYDKDF (reference sequence). V was cut by 0 bases and J by 13 bases, with 10 bases left in between. This CDR3 spans 12 amino acids. The CDR3 coding sequence is TGTGCCACCAGCAGAGATACTAGTCCCCAGTTCTTC. Translation gives CATSRDTSPQFF.

The V and J genes are TRBV5-1 and TRBJ2-2; D is unclear. CDR1 and CDR2 (germline): SGHRS, YFSETQ. The CDR3 is 12 residues long. V was cut by 3 bases and J by 7 bases, with 7 bases left in between. The CDR3 sequence is CASSSQSGELFF. CDR3 coding DNA: TGCGCCAGCAGCTCCCAAAGCGGGGAGCTGTTTTTT.

This chain links TRBV15 with TRBJ2-1, with 10 positions matching TRBD2. Germline lookup yields CDR1 LNHNV and CDR2 YYDKDF (reference sequence). This CDR3 comprises 15 residues. With V trimmed by 1 base and J by 6 bases, 3 bases remained unmatched. In nucleotides, the CDR3 is TGTGCCACCAGCAGAGCTAGCGGGAGTCCCAATGAGCAGTTCTTC. It yields the protein CATSRASGSPNEQFF.

This chain uses TRBV6-6 with TRBJ2-3; 8 bases agree with TRBD1. The germline V gene encodes CDR1 MNHNY and CDR2 SVGAGI (reference sequence). Germline trimming cut 5 bases from V and 6 bases from J; bases unmatched to any gene: 7. CDR3 size: 14 residues. In DNA form, the CDR3 reads TGTGCCAGCAGTCGGACAGGGCCCTCGGATACGCAGTATTTT. It specifies CASSRTGPSDTQYF.

V usage is TRBV18 and J usage is TRBJ2-5, with 8 bases lining up with TRBD1. Germline V gene data show CDR1 as KGHSH and CDR2 as LQKENI. CDR3 length: 15 residues. The V segment lost 2 bases and the J segment 3 bases; nucleotides outside the gene matches: 5. The CDR3 protein is CASSPSIQGEETQYF. CDR3 nucleotide sequence: TGTGCCAGCTCACCATCAATACAGGGGGAAGAGACCCAGTACTTC.

The chain links TRBV7-9 to TRBJ1-2; D might be TRBD1 (5 bases). Per germline, CDR1 SEHNR and CDR2 FQNEAQ (reference sequence). This CDR3 spans 16 amino acids. V shed 5 bases and J shed 0 bases, with 16 bases lying between them. This chain's CDR3 is CASSPAWGGTNYGYTF. Written as DNA, the CDR3 is TGTGCCAGCAGCCCAGCATGGGGGGGGACTAACTATGGCTACACCTTC.

The gene calls are TRBV30 and TRBJ1-1; D not resolved. V shed 4 bases and J shed 2 bases, with 11 bases lying between them. Germline V gives CDR1 GTSNPN, CDR2 SVGIG (reference sequence). The CDR3 runs to 13 residues. The CDR3 DNA reads as TGTGCCTGGAATGAGGAGGCTAACACTGAAGCTTTCTTT. Translated: CAWNEEANTEAFF.

V is TRBV15 and J is TRBJ1-4, with D possibly being TRBD1 (5 bases). This CDR3 contains 16 residues. Trimming cost V 0 bases and J 5 bases, with 13 bases left between them. From germline, CDR1 is LNHNV and CDR2 YYDKDF (reference sequence). The CDR3 spells CATSRDRNRPNEKLFF. CDR3 bases: TGTGCCACCAGCAGAGATCGGAACAGGCCGAATGAAAAACTGTTTTTT.

The chain has TRBV7-9 and TRBJ2-3; the D is unclear. CDR1 SEHNR and CDR2 FQNEAQ come from the germline V gene (reference sequence). This CDR3 comprises 12 residues. The V end was cut by 5 bases, the J end by 5 bases, with 8 bases between. This chain's CDR3 is CASSPREDTQYF. CDR3 DNA sequence: TGTGCCAGCAGCCCAAGGGAAGATACGCAGTATTTT.

The chain uses TRBV18 and TRBJ2-5; 8 bases fit TRBD2. The CDR3 runs to 15 residues. V shed 2 bases, J shed 5 bases, and the junction held 7 bases outside the gene matches. Germline V CDR1 and CDR2: KGHSH, LQKENI. CDR3 protein: CASSPRAGVWETQYF. CDR3 DNA: TGTGCCAGCTCACCAAGAGCGGGAGTCTGGGAGACCCAGTACTTC.

V usage is TRBV7-2 and J usage is TRBJ1-3, with D perhaps matching TRBD1 (6 bases). Germline CDR1 and CDR2: SGHTA and FQGNSA. The CDR3 totals 15 residues. V lost 2 bases and J lost 3, with 11 bases in between. The CDR3 is CASSLSSGVGNTIYF. The CDR3 nucleotides read TGTGCCAGCAGCTTATCGTCAGGGGTTGGAAACACCATATATTTT. Drawing the rest from reference TRBV7-2 and TRBJ1-3, the complete variable domain is GAGVSQSPSNKVTEKGKDVELRCDPISGHTALYWYRQSLGQGLEFLIYFQGNSAPDKSGLPSDRFSAERTGGSVSTLTIQRTQQEDSAVYLCASSLSSGVGNTIYFGEGSWLTVV.

The genes are TRBV2 and TRBJ2-7; TRBD2 matches at 8 bases. Unmatched junction bases numbered 9, after V lost 2 bases and J lost 3 bases. The CDR3 consists of 16 residues. Germline V gene data show CDR1 as SNHLY and CDR2 as FYNNEI. CDR3 DNA sequence: TGTGCCAGCAGTGAACGTAGCGGGAAGGGGCTCTACGAGCAGTACTTC. Protein product: CASSERSGKGLYEQYF.

To note about this clone: Different DNA sequences within this sample yield the same CDR3. The chain joins TRBV5-1 to TRBJ2-3, with 9 bases identical to TRBD1. V was pared by 0 bases and J by 3 bases, with 2 bases of the junction left unmatched. This CDR3 has 15 residues. Per germline, CDR1 SGHRS and CDR2 YFSETQ. The CDR3, as DNA: TGCGCCAGCAGCTTGGTGGGACAGGGTACAGATACGCAGTATTTT. It yields the protein CASSLVGQGTDTQYF.

This chain uses TRBV10-3 with TRBJ2-3; TRBD2 aligns across 11 bases. V lost 2 bases, J lost 3 bases, and 7 bases stayed unmatched. Germline V lookup: CDR1 ENHRY, CDR2 SYGVKD. The CDR3 is made up of 17 amino acids. Written as DNA, the CDR3 is TGTGCCATCAGTGAGCCTAGCGGGAGGTTTGTGACAGATACGCAGTATTTT. Translated: CAISEPSGRFVTDTQYF.